Shown below are 21 T cell receptor beta chains from a single sample sequenced in a study of T cells in tumors after PD-1 blockade. Clones were sequenced by immunoSEQ multiplex PCR, and TCRdb holds only the in-frame ones, with some missing. The sample carries roughly 47,000 clones, about four fifths recorded once. The specimen was PBMCs, collected before anti-PD-1 treatment. Receptors were obtained from a human donor with basal cell carcinoma.

The J gene is TRBJ2-1, the V gene TRBV5-5, with 8 positions matching TRBD1. The germline CDR1 and CDR2 sequences are SGHKS and YYEKEE (reference sequence). This CDR3 has 15 amino acids. V dropped 1 base and J dropped 3; count of bases not matched to a gene: 3. CDR3 sequence: CASSLSGGVYNEQFF. The CDR3 coding sequence is TGTGCCAGCAGCTTGTCAGGGGGCGTCTACAATGAGCAGTTCTTC.

The rearrangement uses TRBV28 and TRBJ1-4; TRBD1 aligns across 7 bases. Losses at the gene ends were 1 base for V and 5 bases for J; bases not matched to a gene: 4. From germline, CDR1 is MDHEN and CDR2 SYDVKM. The CDR3 is 15 residues long. Here the CDR3 DNA reads TGTGCCAGCAGTTTATTGGTAGGGGGCAATGAAAAACTGTTTTTT. Amino acid sequence: CASSLLVGGNEKLFF. The full variable domain, with the rest looked up from reference TRBV28 and TRBJ1-4, is DVKVTQSSRYLVKRTGEKVFLECVQDMDHENMFWYRQDPGLGLRLIYFSYDVKMKEKGDIPEGYSVSREKKERFSLILESASTNQTSMYLCASSLLVGGNEKLFFGSGTQLSVL.

The chain joins TRBV7-2 to TRBJ2-5; no reliable D call. V was shortened by 1 base and J by 5 bases, with 17 bases between the two germline ends. CDR3 size: 16 residues. Germline CDR1 is SGHTA and CDR2 is FQGNSA. CDR3 residues: CASSLGGGAIWETQYF. The CDR3, as DNA: TGTGCCAGCAGCTTAGGCGGCGGAGCGATATGGGAGACCCAGTACTTC.

This chain connects TRBV2 to TRBJ1-1; D might be TRBD1 (5 bases). With 6 bases removed from V and 1 base from J, the gap between germline ends came to 15 bases. CDR1 SNHLY and CDR2 FYNNEI come from the germline V gene. The CDR3 extends over 15 amino acids. CDR3 amino acids: CASSREGRKNTEAFF. The CDR3 region has the DNA TGTGCCAGCAGCAGAGAGGGACGGAAGAACACTGAAGCTTTCTTT. The entire variable domain, with the rest obtained from reference TRBV2 and TRBJ1-1, is as follows: EPEVTQTPSHQVTQMGQEVILRCVPISNHLYFYWYRQILGQKVEFLVSFYNNEISEKSEIFDDQFSVERPDGSNFTLKIRSTKLEDSAMYFCASSREGRKNTEAFFGQGTRLTVV.

This chain joins TRBV11-3 and TRBJ2-1; the match to TRBD2 covers 10 bases. This CDR3 has 17 amino acids. Trimming cost V 1 base and J 4 bases; bases outside gene matches: 7. The germline gives CDR1 SGHNT, CDR2 YENEEA. Here the CDR3 DNA reads TGTGCCAGCAGCTTAGGCCAGCGGGGGGGGACATACAATGAGCAGTTCTTC. Its translation is CASSLGQRGGTYNEQFF.

The chain has TRBV6-6 and TRBJ1-2, with D hard to call. This CDR3 comprises 14 residues. Trimming shortened V by 2 bases and J by 0 bases, and 7 bases separated the two germline ends. CDR1 is MNHNY, CDR2 SVGAGI, per germline (reference sequence). The CDR3 loop reads CASSYKATNYGYTF. The CDR3 coding sequence is TGTGCCAGCAGTTACAAAGCGACTAACTATGGCTACACCTTC.

The chain carries TRBV5-1 and TRBJ1-1; 10 nucleotides agree with TRBD1. Unmatched junction bases numbered 4, after V lost 4 bases and J lost 4 bases. This CDR3 is 14 amino acids long. Germline lookup yields CDR1 SGHRS and CDR2 YFSETQ. The CDR3 sequence is CASSRGQGITEAFF. CDR3 bases: TGCGCCAGCAGCCGGGGACAGGGGATCACTGAAGCTTTCTTT.

The chain has TRBV5-1 and TRBJ1-1; D may be TRBD1 (5 bases). This CDR3 comprises 15 residues. CDR1 is SGHRS, CDR2 YFSETQ, per germline. Trimming shortened V by 0 bases and J by 4 bases, and 13 bases separated the two germline ends. The CDR3 DNA reads as TGCGCCAGCAGCTTGGAAGGGGCGCGAGGCACTGAAGCTTTCTTT. This sequence encodes CASSLEGARGTEAFF.

V usage is TRBV6-5 and J usage is TRBJ2-3; 8 positions agree with TRBD2. Germline V lookup: CDR1 MNHEY, CDR2 SVGAGI. V shed 0 bases and J 4 bases; nucleotides not matched to a gene: 6. The CDR3 length is 16 residues. The CDR3 reads CASSYSGGGRPDTQYF. CDR3 in DNA: TGTGCCAGCAGTTACTCGGGGGGCGGGAGGCCAGATACGCAGTATTTT.

The V and J genes are TRBV2 and TRBJ1-2, with 8 bases fitting TRBD1. The junction had 2 bases not matched to a gene; V was cut back by 8 bases and J by 6 bases. The CDR3 contains 11 residues. In germline, CDR1 is SNHLY, CDR2 FYNNEI. The CDR3 loop reads CASDRGHGYTF. CDR3 nucleotide sequence: TGTGCCAGCGACAGGGGCCATGGCTACACCTTC.

The V and J genes are TRBV30 and TRBJ1-2, with D unresolved. Germline CDR1 and CDR2: GTSNPN and SVGIG (reference sequence). Trimming stripped 6 bases from V and 4 bases from J, with 15 bases between. The CDR3 sequence is 13 residues long. The CDR3 DNA follows: TGTGCCTGCTCACTAGGGTACTCCTATGGCTACACCTTC. This translates into CACSLGYSYGYTF.

This chain uses TRBV5-5 with TRBJ1-2; 8 nucleotides line up with TRBD1. The germline CDR1 and CDR2 sequences are SGHKS and YYEKEE (reference sequence). The CDR3 runs to 15 residues. J was trimmed by 3 bases and V by 0 bases; bases with no gene match: 4. CDR3 loop: CASSLGGTGDYGYTF. The CDR3, as DNA: TGTGCCAGCAGCTTGGGGGGGACAGGTGACTATGGCTACACCTTC.

This clone was picked up one time. V gene TRBV28 combines with J gene TRBJ2-3; 9 bases match TRBD2. V shed 9 bases, J shed 4 bases, and the junction held 11 bases outside the gene matches. CDR1 is MDHEN and CDR2 is SYDVKM in the germline V gene. The CDR3 is 15 residues long. Here the CDR3 reads CASSNSGGSADTQYF. Written as DNA, the CDR3 is TGTGCCAGTTCAAACAGCGGGGGGTCGGCAGATACGCAGTATTTT.

V is TRBV30 and J is TRBJ1-6; TRBD1 is a possible D gene (5 bases). The CDR3 totals 10 residues. Trimming removed 5 bases from V and 14 bases from J, with 10 bases in between. The germline V gene encodes CDR1 GTSNPN and CDR2 SVGIG (reference sequence). The CDR3 sequence: CAWGRGALHF. CDR3 DNA: TGTGCCTGGGGCCGGGGGGCCCTCCACTTT.

V usage is TRBV3-1 (or the pseudogene TRBV3-2) and J usage is TRBJ2-5, with 8 nucleotides matching TRBD2. Germline V lookup: CDR1 LGHDT, CDR2 YNNKEL (reference sequence). CDR3 length: 17 residues. V was clipped by 1 base and J by 4 bases; unmatched bases: 11. Written as DNA, the CDR3 is TGTGCCAGCAGCCAAGTCGGGCGGGGGGCCAAGAGAGAGACCCAGTACTTC. It codes for CASSQVGRGAKRETQYF.

The chain uses TRBV3-1 (or the pseudogene TRBV3-2) and TRBJ1-3; D is unresolved. Germline V gene lookup returns CDR1 LGHDT and CDR2 YNNKEL (reference sequence). The V and J ends lost 4 bases and 3 bases respectively, with 10 bases between them. CDR3 length equals 14 residues. Here the CDR3 DNA reads TGTGCCAGCAGCCCTGGTACTTTTGGAAACACCATATATTTT. Translation: CASSPGTFGNTIYF.

In its sample, this clone was seen a few times. The genes are TRBV2 and TRBJ1-1; D call uncertain. Trimming took 5 bases from V and 2 from J, leaving 9 bases between them. Looked up from germline, CDR1 is SNHLY and CDR2 is FYNNEI. CDR3 length equals 13 residues. The CDR3 DNA reads as TGTGCCAGCAGTCTCTGGGGTAACACTGAAGCTTTCTTT. As protein: CASSLWGNTEAFF.

The chain carries TRBV4-1 and TRBJ1-1; D remains unclear. V was cut by 3 bases and J by 0 bases, with 8 bases left in between. Germline lookup yields CDR1 MGHRA and CDR2 YSYEKL. The CDR3 consists of 14 residues. The CDR3 spells CASSHNNLNTEAFF. The CDR3 nucleotides are TGCGCCAGCAGCCATAACAACCTGAACACTGAAGCTTTCTTT.

The CDR3 DNA is TGTGCCAGCAGTGACGGAAAATTCACCGGGGAGCTGTTTTTT. It codes for CASSDGKFTGELFF. The rearrangement links TRBV6-1 to TRBJ2-2; D is unresolved. Germline CDR1 is MNHNS and CDR2 is SASEGT. The CDR3 covers 14 residues. Deletions cut 3 bases from V and 4 bases from J, with 9 bases between.

The chain employs TRBV15 and TRBJ1-4; no clear D gene. Trimming pared 0 bases from V and 4 bases from J, leaving 12 bases between. CDR1 and CDR2 (germline): LNHNV, YYDKDF (reference sequence). CDR3 length: 16 residues. This chain's CDR3 is CATSRDRRKDNEKLFF. CDR3 DNA: TGTGCCACCAGCAGAGATCGGCGGAAAGATAATGAAAAACTGTTTTTT.

This clone was seen a few times. The chain's CDR3 is CASSQVTAGGEQYF. The CDR3, as DNA: TGTGCCAGCAGCCAAGTAACAGCGGGAGGCGAGCAGTACTTC. The J gene is TRBJ2-7, the V gene TRBV4-2, with 9 bases lining up with TRBD2. V lost 1 base, J lost 6 bases, and 4 bases stayed unmatched. Per the germline V gene, CDR1 is LGHNA and CDR2 is YNFKEQ. The CDR3 covers 14 residues.